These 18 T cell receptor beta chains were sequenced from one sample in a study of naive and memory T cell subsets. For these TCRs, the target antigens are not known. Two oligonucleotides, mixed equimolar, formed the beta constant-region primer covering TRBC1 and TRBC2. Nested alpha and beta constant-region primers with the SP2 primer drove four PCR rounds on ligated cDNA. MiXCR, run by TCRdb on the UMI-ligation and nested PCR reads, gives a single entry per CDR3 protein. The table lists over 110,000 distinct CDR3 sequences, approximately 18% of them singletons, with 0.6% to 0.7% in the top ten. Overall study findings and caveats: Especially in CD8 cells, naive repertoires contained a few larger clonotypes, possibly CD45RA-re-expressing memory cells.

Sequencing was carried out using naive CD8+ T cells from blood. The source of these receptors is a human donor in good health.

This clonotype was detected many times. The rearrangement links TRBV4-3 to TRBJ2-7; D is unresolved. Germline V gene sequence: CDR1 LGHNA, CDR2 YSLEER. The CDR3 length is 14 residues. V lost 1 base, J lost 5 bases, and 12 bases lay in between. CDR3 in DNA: TGCGCCAGCAGCCAAGCTGTCCCCGCGGACGAGCAGTACTTC. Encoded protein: CASSQAVPADEQYF.

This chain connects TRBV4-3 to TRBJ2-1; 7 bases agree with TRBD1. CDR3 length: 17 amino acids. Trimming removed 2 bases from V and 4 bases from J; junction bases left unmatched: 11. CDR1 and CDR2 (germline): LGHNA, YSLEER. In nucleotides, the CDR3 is TGCGCCAGCAGCCAAAAACGGGACAGCCCTTTTTACAATGAGCAGTTCTTC. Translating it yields CASSQKRDSPFYNEQFF.

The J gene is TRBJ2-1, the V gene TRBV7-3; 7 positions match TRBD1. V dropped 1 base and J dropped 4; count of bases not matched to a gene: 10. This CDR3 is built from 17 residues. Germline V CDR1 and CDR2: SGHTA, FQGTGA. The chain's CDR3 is CASSLRGRDSQYNEQFF. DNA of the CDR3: TGTGCCAGCAGCTTAAGGGGCCGGGACAGCCAGTACAATGAGCAGTTCTTC.

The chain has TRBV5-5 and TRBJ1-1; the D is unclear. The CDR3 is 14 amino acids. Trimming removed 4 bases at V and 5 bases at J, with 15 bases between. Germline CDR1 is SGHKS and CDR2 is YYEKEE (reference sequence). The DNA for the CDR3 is TGTGCCAGCAGCCAACCGGGAGTTCGGACTGAAGCTTTCTTT. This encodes CASSQPGVRTEAFF.

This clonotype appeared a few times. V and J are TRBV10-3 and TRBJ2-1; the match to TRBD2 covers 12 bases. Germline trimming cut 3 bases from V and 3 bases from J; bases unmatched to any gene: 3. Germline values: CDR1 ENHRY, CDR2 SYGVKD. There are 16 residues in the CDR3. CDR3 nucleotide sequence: TGTGCCATCAGTGATACTAGCGGGAGGTTCTACAATGAGCAGTTCTTC. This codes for CAISDTSGRFYNEQFF.

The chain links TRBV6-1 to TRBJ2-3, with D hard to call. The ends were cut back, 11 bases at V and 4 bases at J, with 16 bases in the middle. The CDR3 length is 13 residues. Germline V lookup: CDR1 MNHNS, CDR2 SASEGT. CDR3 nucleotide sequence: TGTGCCGCGAAAACTAAGGTGGCAGATACGCAGTATTTT. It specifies CAAKTKVADTQYF.

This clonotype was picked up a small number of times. The DNA of the CDR3 is TGTGCCAGCAGTTTAAGGAGTGATGAGCAGTTCTTC. Residues: CASSLRSDEQFF. The V gene is TRBV12-3 or TRBV12-4, the J gene TRBJ2-1; D call uncertain. V gave up 2 bases and J gave up 8 bases, with 7 bases separating them. The CDR3 covers 12 residues.

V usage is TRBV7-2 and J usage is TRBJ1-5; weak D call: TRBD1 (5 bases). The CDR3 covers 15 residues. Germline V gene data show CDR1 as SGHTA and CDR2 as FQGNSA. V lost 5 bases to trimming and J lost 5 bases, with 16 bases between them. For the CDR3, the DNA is TGTGCCAGCAGCACTAGAGGGGACCCGTATCAGCCCCAGCATTTT. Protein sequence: CASSTRGDPYQPQHF.

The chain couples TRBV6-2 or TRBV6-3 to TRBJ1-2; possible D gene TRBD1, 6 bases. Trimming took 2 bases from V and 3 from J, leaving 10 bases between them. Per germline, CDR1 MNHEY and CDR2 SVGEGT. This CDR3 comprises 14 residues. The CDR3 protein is CASSYPGTHYGYTF. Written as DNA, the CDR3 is TGTGCCAGCAGTTACCCCGGGACACACTATGGCTACACCTTC.

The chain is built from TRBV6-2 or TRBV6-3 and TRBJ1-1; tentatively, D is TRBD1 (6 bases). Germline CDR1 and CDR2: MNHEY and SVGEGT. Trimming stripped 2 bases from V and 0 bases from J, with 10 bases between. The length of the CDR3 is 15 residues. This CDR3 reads CASSYRWTVNTEAFF. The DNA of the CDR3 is TGTGCCAGCAGTTACAGGTGGACAGTGAACACTGAAGCTTTCTTT.

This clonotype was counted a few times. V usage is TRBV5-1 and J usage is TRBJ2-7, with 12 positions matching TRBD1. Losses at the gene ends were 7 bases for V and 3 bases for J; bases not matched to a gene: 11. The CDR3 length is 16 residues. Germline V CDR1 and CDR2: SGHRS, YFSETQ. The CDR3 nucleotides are TGCGCCAGCGCCTTACGCGGGACAGGGGGCCTCTACGAGCAGTACTTC. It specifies CASALRGTGGLYEQYF.

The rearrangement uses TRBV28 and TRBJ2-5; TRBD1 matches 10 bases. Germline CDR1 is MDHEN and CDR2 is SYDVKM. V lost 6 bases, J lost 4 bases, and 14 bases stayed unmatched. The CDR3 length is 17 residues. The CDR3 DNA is TGTGCCAGCAGACAAAGCCCTGGACAGGGGGTTGGAGAGACCCAGTACTTC. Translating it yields CASRQSPGQGVGETQYF.

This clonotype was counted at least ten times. The CDR3 loop reads CASSVATGKMFYGYTF. The CDR3 region has the DNA TGTGCCAGCAGCGTAGCGACAGGCAAGATGTTCTATGGCTACACCTTC. J is TRBJ1-2 and V is TRBV9, with D possibly TRBD1 on 6 matching bases. Germline lookup yields CDR1 SGDLS and CDR2 YYNGEE. Trimming left V 0 bases short and J 4 bases short, with 16 bases between. This CDR3 has 16 amino acids.

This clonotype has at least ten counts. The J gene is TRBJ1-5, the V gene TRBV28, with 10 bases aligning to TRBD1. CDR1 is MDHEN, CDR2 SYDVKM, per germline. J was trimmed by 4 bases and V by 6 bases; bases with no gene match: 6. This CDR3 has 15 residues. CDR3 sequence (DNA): TGTGCCAGCAGACGAGGACAGGGGGTAAATCAGCCCCAGCATTTT. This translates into CASRRGQGVNQPQHF. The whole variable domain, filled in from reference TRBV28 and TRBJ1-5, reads DVKVTQSSRYLVKRTGEKVFLECVQDMDHENMFWYRQDPGLGLRLIYFSYDVKMKEKGDIPEGYSVSREKKERFSLILESASTNQTSMYLCASRRGQGVNQPQHFGDGTRLSIL.

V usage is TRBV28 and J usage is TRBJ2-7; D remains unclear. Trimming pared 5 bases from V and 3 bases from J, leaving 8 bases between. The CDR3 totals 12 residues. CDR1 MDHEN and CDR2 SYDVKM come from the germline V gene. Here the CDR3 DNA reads TGTGCCAGCAGTGTGGACGTCTACGAGCAGTACTTC. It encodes CASSVDVYEQYF.

CDR3 residues: CASSTGQGQETQYF. DNA for the CDR3: TGTGCCAGCAGTACTGGACAGGGGCAAGAGACCCAGTACTTC. The chain carries TRBV6-5 and TRBJ2-5; TRBD1 matches 9 bases. The CDR3 sequence is 14 residues long. Trimming took 5 bases from V and 2 from J; bases not matched to a gene: 3. CDR1 MNHEY and CDR2 SVGAGI come from the germline V gene.

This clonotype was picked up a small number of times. CDR3: CASIRDRGRVQETQYF. The CDR3 DNA is TGTGCCAGCATAAGAGACAGGGGGCGCGTCCAAGAGACCCAGTACTTC. V usage is TRBV28 and J usage is TRBJ2-5; 10 nucleotides match TRBD1. The CDR3 runs 16 residues. Germline V lookup: CDR1 MDHEN, CDR2 SYDVKM. V shed 7 bases and J 1 base; nucleotides not matched to a gene: 9.

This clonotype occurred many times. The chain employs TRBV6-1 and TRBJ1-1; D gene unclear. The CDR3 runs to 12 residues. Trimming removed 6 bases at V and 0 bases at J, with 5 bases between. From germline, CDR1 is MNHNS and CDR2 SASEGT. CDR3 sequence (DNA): TGTGCCAGCAGCCCCATGAACACTGAAGCTTTCTTT. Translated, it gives CASSPMNTEAFF.